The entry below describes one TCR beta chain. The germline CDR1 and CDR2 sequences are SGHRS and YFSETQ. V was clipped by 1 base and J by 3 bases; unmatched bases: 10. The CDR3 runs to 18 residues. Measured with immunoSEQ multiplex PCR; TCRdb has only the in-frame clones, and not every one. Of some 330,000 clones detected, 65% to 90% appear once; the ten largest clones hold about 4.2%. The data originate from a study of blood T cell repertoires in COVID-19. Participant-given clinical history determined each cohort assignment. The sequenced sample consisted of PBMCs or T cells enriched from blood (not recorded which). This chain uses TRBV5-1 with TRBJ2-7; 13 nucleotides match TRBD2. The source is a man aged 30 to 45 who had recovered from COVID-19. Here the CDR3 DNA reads TGCGCCAGCAGCTTGTCCACTAGCGGGAGGGTACCCGGCTACGAGCAGTACTTC. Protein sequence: CASSLSTSGRVPGYEQYF.